This TCR beta chain came from a study of technical replicates of blood from several donors. The method was immunoSEQ multiplex PCR; TCRdb's version includes in-frame clones alone and lacks a portion of them. Of around 62,000 clones in the sample, 95% to 97% were seen once. V was trimmed by 2 bases and J by 0 bases, leaving 7 bases between them. Germline-derived CDR1 and CDR2 are SGHDN and FVKESK. The CDR3 has 15 residues. The chain uses TRBV14 and TRBJ2-2, with D possibly being TRBD1 (5 bases). This TCR came from a human donor in good health. Sequencing was performed on T cells isolated from PBMCs. The CDR3 protein is CASSQRQTNTGELFF. CDR3 bases: TGTGCCAGCAGCCAAAGACAGACGAACACCGGGGAGCTGTTTTTT.